A single sample is the source of the 9 T cell receptor beta chains below, sequenced in a study of tumor-infiltrating lymphocytes in oesophageal squamous cell carcinoma. MiXCR, applied by TCRdb to the PCR reads, yields one record per CDR3 protein. Of 15,000 to 20,000 distinct CDR3 sequences in the sample, 40% to 55% were seen once. The source material was esophageal tumor tissue. The receptors here all came from a male donor with esophageal squamous cell carcinoma.

This chain connects TRBV14 to TRBJ2-5, with D perhaps TRBD1 (6 bases). TRBJ2-1 matches the DNA end more closely, so the J call is doubtful. Germline CDR1 is SGHDN and CDR2 is FVKESK. This CDR3 comprises 12 residues. DNA of the CDR3: TGTGCCATTTCGGACAGCCACAATGAGCAGTTCTTC. This gives the protein CAISDSHNEQFF.

The chain couples TRBV7-8 to TRBJ2-4; D is undetermined. The J call could be wrong; TRBJ2-1 is a better fit for the DNA end. This CDR3 comprises 15 residues. Germline V CDR1 and CDR2: SGHVS, FQNEAQ. The CDR3 loop is CASSTQTITYNEQFF. In nucleotides, the CDR3 is TGTGCCAGCAGCACCCAGACAATTACCTACAATGAGCAGTTCTTC.

This clonotype was seen only a few times. The junction departs from germline at one end; a sequencing error may be responsible. The chain joins TRBV5-4 to TRBJ2-7; 12 bases map to TRBD2. In germline, CDR1 is SGHNT, CDR2 YYREEE (reference sequence). The CDR3 spans 15 residues. CDR3 region: CASSFRTSGNNEQYF. In DNA, the CDR3 is TGCGCCAGCAGCTTTAGGACTAGCGGGAACAATGAGCAGTACTTC.

V and J are TRBV7-6 and TRBJ2-1; TRBD2 matches 7 bases. This CDR3 is built from 17 residues. Germline lookup yields CDR1 SGHVS and CDR2 FNYEAQ. J gave up 5 bases and V 4 bases, and 14 bases lay outside the gene matches. This CDR3 reads CASSSTQPGLPNNEQFF. The CDR3 coding sequence is TGTGCCAGCAGCTCAACTCAACCGGGACTACCAAACAATGAGCAGTTCTTC.

This clonotype has more than one count but fewer than ten. This chain uses TRBV7-6 with TRBJ2-5; D is unresolved. Judging by the DNA end, TRBJ2-1 fits better; the J call may be wrong. This CDR3 region has 12 residues. Germline assignment: CDR1 SGHVS and CDR2 FNYEAQ. The CDR3 DNA sequence: TGTGCCAGCAGTCTAGAGATAGGTGAGCAGTTCTTC. It codes for CASSLEIGEQFF.

This chain connects TRBV2 to TRBJ2-7; D call uncertain. The J call may be mistaken, given a closer DNA end match to TRBJ2-5. Germline-derived CDR1 and CDR2 are SNHLY and FYNNEI. The CDR3 loop spans 13 amino acids. This CDR3 reads CASRAGPGQTQYF. In DNA form, the CDR3 reads TGTGCCAGCAGAGCCGGACCCGGCCAGACCCAGTACTTC.

This clonotype was observed once. The genes are TRBV6-6 and TRBJ2-3; possibly TRBD1 for D (6 bases). The DNA matches TRBJ2-1 better at its end, which makes the J call doubtful. Germline V CDR1 and CDR2: MNHNY, SVGAGI (reference sequence). The CDR3 is 14 residues long. CDR3 in DNA: TGTGCCAGCAGTTACCAGGGGCCGACGGTTGAGCAGTTCTTC. It yields the protein CASSYQGPTVEQFF.

This chain connects TRBV7-3 to TRBJ1-2, with D uncertain. V was shortened by 2 bases and J by 7 bases, with 11 bases between the two germline ends. CDR1 and CDR2 (germline): SGHTA, FQGTGA. This CDR3 spans 13 amino acids. This chain's CDR3 is CASSLFGESGYTF. The CDR3 region has the DNA TGTGCCAGCAGCTTATTCGGGGAATCTGGCTACACCTTC.

This clonotype was found many times. The rearrangement uses TRBV4-2 and TRBJ1-2; 7 positions match TRBD1. The CDR3 extends over 14 amino acids. In germline, CDR1 is LGHNA, CDR2 YNFKEQ. J was trimmed by 6 bases and V by 3 bases; bases with no gene match: 7. For the CDR3, the DNA is TGTGCCAGCAGCCACGGACAGGCCGGCGATGGCTACACCTTC. It translates to CASSHGQAGDGYTF.